The 7 T cell receptor beta chains below all came from one sample that was sequenced in a study of regulatory T cells in long-lasting Graves disease (TCRdb year 2021). What this sample's time point label stands for: persistent/refractory GD, antithyroid drugs over 5 years with positive TRAb. RNA was extracted from PBMCs in TRIzol for both TCR sequencing and RNA sequencing. Receptors were amplified or captured by multiplex PCR. Sequencing used an Illumina HiSeq 4000. To build TCR beta libraries, CDR3 regions were amplified by Arm-PCR using iRepertoire HTBI primers. TCRdb reprocessed the public reads (quality trimming at Q25 with fastp, clone calling with MiXCR) and kept in-frame beta chains. When rows share a CDR3 protein, they turn into one entry using the most common DNA and genes. The sample profile shows about 470,000 distinct CDR3 sequences; roughly a fifth of them were found once. Roughly 7.7% of the sample rests with the top ten.

The sequences come from peripheral blood mononuclear cells (PBMCs), collected when the disease was refractory, from a patient treated with antithyroid drugs. The receptors derive from a female donor with Graves disease.

This clonotype showed up just a few times. The chain joins TRBV5-1 to TRBJ2-7, with 9 bases aligning to TRBD1. CDR3 size: 19 residues. J lost 2 bases, V lost 1 base, and 16 bases had no gene match. The germline CDR1 and CDR2 sequences are SGHRS and YFSETQ. Here the CDR3 reads CASSLWGRTGGSKPYEQYF. DNA for the CDR3: TGCGCCAGCAGCTTGTGGGGGCGTACAGGGGGCTCTAAACCCTACGAGCAGTACTTC.

This clonotype has only a few counts. J is TRBJ2-2 and V is TRBV7-9; no firm D call. Germline lookup yields CDR1 SEHNR and CDR2 FQNEAQ (reference sequence). The CDR3 is 14 residues long. The ends were cut back, 5 bases at V and 3 bases at J, with 10 bases in the middle. CDR3 protein: CASSLDPHTGELFF. The CDR3 DNA is TGTGCCAGCAGCCTGGACCCGCACACCGGGGAGCTGTTTTTT.

This clonotype showed up many times. The J gene is TRBJ1-5, the V gene TRBV12-3 or TRBV12-4; no reliable D call. The CDR3 is made up of 16 amino acids. V was shortened by 6 bases and J by 0 bases, with 15 bases between the two germline ends. The CDR3 DNA sequence: TGTGCCAGCAGCCCGGATGGAATCTATAGCAATCAGCCCCAGCATTTT. It encodes CASSPDGIYSNQPQHF.

This clonotype was counted between two and nine times. This rearrangement joins TRBV6-1 to TRBJ2-7, with D possibly being TRBD1 (6 bases). V lost 4 bases to trimming and J lost 3 bases, with 13 bases between them. The CDR3 length is 14 residues. Germline assignment: CDR1 MNHNS and CDR2 SASEGT. This chain's CDR3 is CASSAGQIIYEQYF. In DNA, the CDR3 is TGTGCCAGCAGTGCGGGACAAATCATCTACGAGCAGTACTTC.

In its sample, this clonotype was seen many times. The gene calls are TRBV28 and TRBJ2-5; D uncertain. CDR1 is MDHEN, CDR2 SYDVKM, per germline. V lost 6 bases and J 5 bases, leaving 16 bases between the germline ends. This CDR3 is 14 amino acids long. The CDR3 bases are TGTGCCAGCAGCCCAGCAGGAGTGGTGGAGACCCAGTACTTC. Translating it yields CASSPAGVVETQYF.

This clonotype occurred a few times. This CDR3 is CASSHGQASTYEQYF. CDR3 DNA: TGTGCCAGCAGCCATGGACAGGCCAGCACCTACGAGCAGTACTTC. V is TRBV3-1 and J is TRBJ2-7; TRBD1 agrees at 7 bases. CDR1 and CDR2 from the germline V gene are LGHDT and YNNKEL (reference sequence). Trimming removed 3 bases from V and 2 bases from J; junction bases left unmatched: 7. The length of the CDR3 is 15 residues.

This clonotype was counted many times. The chain couples TRBV6-2 or TRBV6-3 to TRBJ2-5; the D call may be TRBD1 or TRBD2 (5 bases each). Germline V gives CDR1 MNHEY, CDR2 SVGEGT. The CDR3 covers 13 residues. V lost 2 bases and J lost 3, with 7 bases in between. This CDR3 is CASSYLGEETQYF. DNA for the CDR3: TGTGCCAGCAGTTACCTGGGGGAAGAGACCCAGTACTTC.